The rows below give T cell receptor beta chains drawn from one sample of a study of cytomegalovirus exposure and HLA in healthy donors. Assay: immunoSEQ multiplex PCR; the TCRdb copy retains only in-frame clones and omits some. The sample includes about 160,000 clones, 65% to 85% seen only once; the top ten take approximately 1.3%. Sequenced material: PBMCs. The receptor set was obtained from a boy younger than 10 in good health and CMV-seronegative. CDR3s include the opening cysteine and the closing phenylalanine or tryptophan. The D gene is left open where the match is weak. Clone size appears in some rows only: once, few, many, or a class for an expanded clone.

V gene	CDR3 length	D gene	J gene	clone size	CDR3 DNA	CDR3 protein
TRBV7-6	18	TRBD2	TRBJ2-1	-	TGTGCCAGCAGCTTAATTAAAGGGGCTAGCGGGAGGGTCGATGAGCAGTTCTTC	CASSLIKGASGRVDEQFF
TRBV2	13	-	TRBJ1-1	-	TGTGCCAGCAAGGGGGGGAGGAACACTGAAGCTTTCTTT	CASKGGRNTEAFF
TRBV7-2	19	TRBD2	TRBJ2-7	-	TGTGCCAGCAGCTCTAACTCTGATCAGTTGACGGGAGGAATCTACGAGCAGTACTTC	CASSSNSDQLTGGIYEQYF
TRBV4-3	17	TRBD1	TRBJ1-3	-	TGCGCCAGCAGCCAAGATCGGGACAGCCACTCTGGAAACACCATATATTTT	CASSQDRDSHSGNTIYF
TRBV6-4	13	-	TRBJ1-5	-	TGTGCCAGCAGTGAGGAGAGAAATCAGCCCCAGCATTTT	CASSEERNQPQHF
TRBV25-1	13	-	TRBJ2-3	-	TGTGCCAGCAGTGAGGGCAGGGTAGATACGCAGTATTTT	CASSEGRVDTQYF
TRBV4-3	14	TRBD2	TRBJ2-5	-	TGCGCCAGCAGCCAGGGACTAGCGGGAGAGACCCAGTACTTC	CASSQGLAGETQYF
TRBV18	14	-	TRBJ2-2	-	TGTGCCAGCTCACCACCGGCAGGGCCCGGGGAGCTGTTTTTT	CASSPPAGPGELFF
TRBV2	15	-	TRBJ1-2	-	TGTGCCAGCAGTGTTCAGGGAAGGTACGGCTATGGCTACACCTTC	CASSVQGRYGYGYTF
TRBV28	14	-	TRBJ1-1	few	TGTGCCAGCAGTAGTCTGGGGCTAAACACTGAAGCTTTCTTT	CASSSLGLNTEAFF
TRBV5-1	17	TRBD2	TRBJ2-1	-	TGCGCCAGCAGCTTCACTAGCGGGGGGGCTTGGTACAATGAGCAGTTCTTC	CASSFTSGGAWYNEQFF
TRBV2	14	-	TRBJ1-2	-	TGTGCCAGCAGTGAAAGCAGGGCTAACTATGGCTACACCTTC	CASSESRANYGYTF
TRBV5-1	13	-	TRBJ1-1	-	TGCGCCAGCAGCTGGGCCTTGAACACTGAAGCTTTCTTT	CASSWALNTEAFF
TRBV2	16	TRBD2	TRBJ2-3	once	TGTGCCAGCAGTGAAACGCTAGCGGGGGGGACAGATACGCAGTATTTT	CASSETLAGGTDTQYF
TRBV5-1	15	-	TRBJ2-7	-	TGCGCCAGCAGCAAACAGGATTTCCCCTCCTACGAGCAGTACTTC	CASSKQDFPSYEQYF
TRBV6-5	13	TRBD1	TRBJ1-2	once	TGTGCCAGCAGTACCGGGACAGGGAATGGCTACACCTTC	CASSTGTGNGYTF
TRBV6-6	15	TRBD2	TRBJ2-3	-	TGTGCCAGCAGAGACGGGACTAGCGGGGTGGAGAATAAGTATTTT	CASRDGTSGVENKYF
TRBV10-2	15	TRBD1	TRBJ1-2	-	TGCGCCAGCAGGGGAGGACAGGACCCATCCTATGGCTACACCTTC	CASRGGQDPSYGYTF
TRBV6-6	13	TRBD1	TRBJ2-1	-	TGTGCCAGCAGTTACGAAGAGGACAGGGGTACAGTCTTC	CASSYEEDRGTVF
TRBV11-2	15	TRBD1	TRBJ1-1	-	TGTGCCAGCAGCTTGACCGGGACAGGGGAAACTGAAGCTTTCTTT	CASSLTGTGETEAFF
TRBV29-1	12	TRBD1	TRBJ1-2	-	TGCAGCGTCGGGGGACCGGGACAGTACTACACCTTC	CSVGGPGQYYTF
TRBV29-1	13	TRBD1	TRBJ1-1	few	TGCAGCGTAGGGGACAGGGGGGGGACTGAAGCTTTCTTT	CSVGDRGGTEAFF
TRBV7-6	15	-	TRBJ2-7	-	TGTGCCAGCAGCTTAGAACCGGGTCAGACGGACGAGCAGTACTTC	CASSLEPGQTDEQYF
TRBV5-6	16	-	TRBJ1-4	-	TGTGCCAGCAGCTTGTGGGCCGTCGGGGGTGGGGAAAAACTGTTTTTT	CASSLWAVGGGEKLFF
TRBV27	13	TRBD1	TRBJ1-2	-	TGTGCCAGCAGTTTTGGGACAGACTATGGCTACACCTTC	CASSFGTDYGYTF
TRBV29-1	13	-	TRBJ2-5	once	TGCAGCGTTTCGGAGGGGACGCAAGAGACCCAGTACTTC	CSVSEGTQETQYF
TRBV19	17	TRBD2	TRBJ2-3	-	TGTGCCAGTAGTATAGTGGCTAGCGGGGGGGCGCTCGATACGCAGTATTTT	CASSIVASGGALDTQYF
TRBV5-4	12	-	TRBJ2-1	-	TGTGCCAGCAGCTTTCCGGGACTGGCGCAGTTCTTC	CASSFPGLAQFF
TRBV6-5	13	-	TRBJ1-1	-	TGTGCCAGCAGTCGAGGGTTTGCGACTGAAGCTTTCTTT	CASSRGFATEAFF
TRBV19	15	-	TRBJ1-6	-	TGTGCCAGTAGTATTAAAGGCGAGGGTAATTCACCCCTCCACTTT	CASSIKGEGNSPLHF
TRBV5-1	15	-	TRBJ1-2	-	TGCGCCAGCAGCTTGACCCCGGACAGACCCTATGGCTACACCTTC	CASSLTPDRPYGYTF
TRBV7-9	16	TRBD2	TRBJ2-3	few	TGTGCCAGCAGCCAACCGGAGGGGAGCGGGATTGATACGCAGTATTTT	CASSQPEGSGIDTQYF
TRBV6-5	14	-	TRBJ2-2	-	TGTGCCAGCACTCGAGGGGGGGGACCCGGGGAGCTGTTTTTT	CASTRGGGPGELFF
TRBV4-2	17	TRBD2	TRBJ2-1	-	TGTGCCAGCAGCCAAGATGGAGCGGGAGGGACCTACGATGAGCAGTTCTTC	CASSQDGAGGTYDEQFF
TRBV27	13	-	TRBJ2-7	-	TGTGCCAGCAGGATCTCAGGGATCCACGAGCAGTACTTC	CASRISGIHEQYF
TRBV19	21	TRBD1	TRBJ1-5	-	TGTGCCAGTAGTATAGCAGACAGGGAGGCACATGTGGAAGAACTTGATCAGCCCCAGCATTTT	CASSIADREAHVEELDQPQHF
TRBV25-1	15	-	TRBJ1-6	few	TGTGCCAGCAGTGAATATAGCAGGGATAATTCACCCCTCCACTTT	CASSEYSRDNSPLHF
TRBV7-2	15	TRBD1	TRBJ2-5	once	TGTGCCAGCAGCCCCCGGACAGGGCGGAAAGAGACCCAGTACTTC	CASSPRTGRKETQYF
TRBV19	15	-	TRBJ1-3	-	TGTGCCAGTAGTATGGATACAGTCTCTGGAAACACCATATATTTT	CASSMDTVSGNTIYF
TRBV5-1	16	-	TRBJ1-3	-	TGCGCCAGCAGCTCGGGAGGGGCATTGGCGGGAAACACCATATATTTT	CASSSGGALAGNTIYF
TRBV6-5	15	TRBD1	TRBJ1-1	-	TGTGCCAGCAGTCAAGACAGGGCCTCGAACACTGAAGCTTTCTTT	CASSQDRASNTEAFF
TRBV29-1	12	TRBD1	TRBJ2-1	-	TGCAGCGTTGGACAGGGTAGGAATGAGCAGTTCTTC	CSVGQGRNEQFF
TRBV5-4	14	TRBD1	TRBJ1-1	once	TGTGCCAGCAGCCGGACAGGGGTTTCTACTGAAGCTTTCTTT	CASSRTGVSTEAFF
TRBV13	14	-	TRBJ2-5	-	TGTGCCAGCAGCTTAGCAGGGCCCCAAGAGACCCAGTACTTC	CASSLAGPQETQYF
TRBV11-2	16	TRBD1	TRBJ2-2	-	TGTGCCAGCAGCCGAACGGACAGGGTTGACACCGGGGAGCTGTTTTTT	CASSRTDRVDTGELFF
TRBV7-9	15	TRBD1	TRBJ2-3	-	TGTGCCAGCAGCCAAAAGGGACAGACCACAGATACGCAGTATTTT	CASSQKGQTTDTQYF
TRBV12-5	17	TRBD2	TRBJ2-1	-	TGTGCTAGTGGTTTGGTTAGCGGGGGGGCCATGTACAATGAGCAGTTCTTC	CASGLVSGGAMYNEQFF
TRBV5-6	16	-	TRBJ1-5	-	TGTGCCAGCAGCTTGGCCCGCCAGGGATGGGGTCAGCCCCAGCATTTT	CASSLARQGWGQPQHF
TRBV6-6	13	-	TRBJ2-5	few	TGTGCCAGCAGTGGGGGGCGGGGGGAGACCCAGTACTTC	CASSGGRGETQYF
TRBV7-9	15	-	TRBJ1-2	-	TGTGCCAGCAGCCTAATACCGACAGAATACTATGGCTACACCTTC	CASSLIPTEYYGYTF
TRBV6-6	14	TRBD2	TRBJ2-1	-	TGTGCCAGCAGTTACTCTAGCGGGCACAATGAGCAGTTCTTC	CASSYSSGHNEQFF
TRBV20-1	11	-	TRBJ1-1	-	TGCAGTGCGTCAGGGAGGACTGAAGCTTTCTTT	CSASGRTEAFF
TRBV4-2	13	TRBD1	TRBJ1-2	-	TGTGCCAGCAGCCAGCAAGGGGGCAGTGGCTACACCTTC	CASSQQGGSGYTF
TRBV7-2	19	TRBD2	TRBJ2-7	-	TGTGCCAGCAGCTTCATAGGGACTAGCGGGAGGAGGATCCCCTACGAGCAGTACTTC	CASSFIGTSGRRIPYEQYF
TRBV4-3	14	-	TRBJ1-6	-	TGCGCCAGCAGCCAAGACGGGGGTAATTCACCCCTCCACTTT	CASSQDGGNSPLHF